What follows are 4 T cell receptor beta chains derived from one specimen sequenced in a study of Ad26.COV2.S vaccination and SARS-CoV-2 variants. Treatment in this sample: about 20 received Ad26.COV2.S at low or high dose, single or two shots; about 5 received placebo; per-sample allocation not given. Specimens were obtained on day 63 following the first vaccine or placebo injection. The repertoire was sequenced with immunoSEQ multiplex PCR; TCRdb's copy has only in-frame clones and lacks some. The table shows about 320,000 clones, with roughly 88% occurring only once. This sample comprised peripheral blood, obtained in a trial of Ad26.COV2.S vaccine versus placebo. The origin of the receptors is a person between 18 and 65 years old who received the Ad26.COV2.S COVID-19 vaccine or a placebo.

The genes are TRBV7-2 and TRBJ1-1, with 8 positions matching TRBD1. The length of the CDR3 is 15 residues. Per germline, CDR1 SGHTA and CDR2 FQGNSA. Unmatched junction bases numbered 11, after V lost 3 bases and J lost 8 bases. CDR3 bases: TGTGCCAGCAGCTTTGGGGCAGGGGGCTCGTTAGAAGCTTTCTTT. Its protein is CASSFGAGGSLEAFF.

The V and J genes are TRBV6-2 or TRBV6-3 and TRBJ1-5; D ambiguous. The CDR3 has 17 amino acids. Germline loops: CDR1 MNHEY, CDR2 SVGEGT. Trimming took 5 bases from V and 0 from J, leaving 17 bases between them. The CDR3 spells CASSPWAGPYSNQPQHF. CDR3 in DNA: TGTGCCAGCAGTCCCTGGGCAGGCCCCTATAGCAATCAGCCCCAGCATTTT.

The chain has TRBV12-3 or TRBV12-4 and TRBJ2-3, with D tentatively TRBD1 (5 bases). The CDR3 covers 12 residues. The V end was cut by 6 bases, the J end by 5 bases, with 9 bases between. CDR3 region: CASRGARDTQYF. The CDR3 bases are TGTGCCAGCAGAGGGGCCAGAGATACGCAGTATTTT.

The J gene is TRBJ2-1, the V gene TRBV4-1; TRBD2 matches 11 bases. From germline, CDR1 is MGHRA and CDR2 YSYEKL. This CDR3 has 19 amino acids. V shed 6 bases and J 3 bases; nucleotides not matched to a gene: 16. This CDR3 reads CASRTWEGASGRFYNEQFF. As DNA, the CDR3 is TGCGCCAGCAGGACATGGGAGGGGGCTAGCGGGAGGTTCTACAATGAGCAGTTCTTC.